The rows below give T cell receptor beta chains drawn from one sample of a study of cytomegalovirus exposure and HLA in healthy donors. Only in-frame clones appear in the TCRdb table, and some are missing; sequencing was by immunoSEQ multiplex PCR. The data show roughly 90,000 clones, less than 85% seen once. The sequenced material came from PBMCs. These TCRs come from a man younger than 35 in good health and CMV-seropositive. Both conserved end residues are part of each CDR3. The order of the fields is V gene, clone size, J gene, CDR3 protein. Rows give clone size only sometimes, using once, few, many, or a class for an expanded clone.

TRBV11-2	.	TRBJ2-3	CASSLRGPEYF
TRBV9	.	TRBJ2-1	CASSAASAGAGYNEQFF
TRBV27	.	TRBJ2-7	CASSPGTISYEQYF
TRBV7-9	.	TRBJ2-3	CASSLAGVTDTQYF
TRBV7-8	few	TRBJ2-3	CASSPPHLRDTQYF
TRBV9	.	TRBJ1-2	CASSEGVGYTF
TRBV27	.	TRBJ2-1	CASSDLSSVAYNEQFF
TRBV28	.	TRBJ2-7	CASSLPAGYEQYF
TRBV5-1	.	TRBJ1-3	CASSLGPGTGENTIYF
TRBV6-6	.	TRBJ1-2	CASSSRQDSNYGYTF
TRBV5-6	.	TRBJ2-3	CASSLRVLSTDTQYF
TRBV2	.	TRBJ2-5	CASTSVTAGDWQTQYF
TRBV7-9	.	TRBJ2-5	CASSPLGGETQYF
TRBV19	.	TRBJ1-2	CASAPQGNGYTF
TRBV7-6	.	TRBJ2-1	CASSPQGNEQFF
TRBV7-9	.	TRBJ1-1	CASSLGQGSVNTEAFF
TRBV7-9	.	TRBJ2-5	CASSLVGTGGLETQYF
TRBV11-2	.	TRBJ2-7	CASSLIRYEQYF
TRBV5-1	.	TRBJ1-2	CASSEGSSYGYTF
TRBV13	.	TRBJ2-2	CASSSRDGRNTGELFF
TRBV27	.	TRBJ1-5	CASSLSGSLSPQHF
TRBV7-6	.	TRBJ2-7	CASSPSTSHEQYF
TRBV29-1	.	TRBJ2-1	CSVERAEINANEQFF
TRBV5-1	.	TRBJ1-2	CASSLGSGDYGYTF
TRBV28	.	TRBJ1-2	CASSFLEAGGGGYTF
TRBV7-9	.	TRBJ1-1	CASSSQGTNTEAFF
TRBV5-6	.	TRBJ1-2	CASSLYTGDYGYTF
TRBV11-3	.	TRBJ2-5	CASSSRWGEETQYF
TRBV5-4	.	TRBJ1-2	CASSPRQGARGYTF
TRBV5-1	.	TRBJ2-1	CASSLRTGPYNEQFF
TRBV7-3	.	TRBJ1-2	CASSLSEGGYGYTF
TRBV7-2	.	TRBJ2-7	CASSLAGTNSYEQYF
TRBV10-3	.	TRBJ2-2	CAISENGVSTGELFF
TRBV28	once	TRBJ1-2	CASSRPGGYGYTF
TRBV6-4	few	TRBJ1-2	CASRDKEGDGYTF
TRBV18	.	TRBJ2-7	CASSPPGTVRAYEQYF
TRBV5-1	.	TRBJ1-2	CASTLYQGLGGYTF
TRBV27	.	TRBJ2-1	CASSLAARGVHEQFF
TRBV5-1	.	TRBJ1-5	CASSFRKVLPYSNQPQHF
TRBV7-7	.	TRBJ2-5	CASSPHRDSQETQYF